The clone carrying this T cell receptor (beta chain) has only a few counts. What it binds is not known. Based on CD45RO/CCR7/CD25/CD127/CD95/CD27, CD4+ regulatory, stem cell-like memory, naive and central memory cells were sorted. There are 14 residues in the CDR3. J gave up 3 bases and V 4 bases, and 3 bases lay outside the gene matches. Germline CDR1 and CDR2: MGHDK and SYGVNS. The sample originates from a study of beta chain features in type 1 diabetes. Study context: When patients were set against healthy donors, age, gender and cell yields were similar.

Study-wide findings and caveats: There was a possibility that cDNA sequencing over-represented cells with high TCR expression. At VDJ recombination sites, type 1 diabetes patients had fewer insertions and more deleted nucleotides. In every one of the four CD4+ subsets, TCRB CDR3s were moderately but significantly shorter in Type 1 diabetes patients.

The authors reverse transcribed all of the isolated RNA, so sequencing captured expressed TCRB transcripts. TCRdb's table, derived via immunoSEQ multiplex PCR, lists solely in-frame clones and lacks some. Among under 250,000 clones listed, roughly 13% were seen once. The sequence came from a man aged 25 to 45 with type 1 diabetes. Sequenced: naive CD4+ T cells from blood. V is TRBV25-1 and J is TRBJ2-7; TRBD1 matches 10 bases. CDR3 protein: CASSGTGGRYEQYF. In DNA, the CDR3 is TGTGCCAGCAGTGGGACAGGGGGACGCTACGAGCAGTACTTC.